This T cell receptor (beta chain) originates from a study of T cell responses to AZD1222 COVID-19 vaccine. Regarding the study as a whole: Every sample of the repertoires postdated the peak T cell response.

To note about this clone: Its specificity is unknown.

Method: immunoSEQ multiplex PCR; TCRdb's copy keeps in-frame clones and lacks some. The table includes more than 150,000 clones, 80% to 90% detected once. Germline V gene lookup returns CDR1 SGDLS and CDR2 YYNGEE. The CDR3 is made up of 13 amino acids. Trimming shortened V by 1 base and J by 5 bases, and 9 bases separated the two germline ends. This receptor was identified in an adult in good health. The chain is built from TRBV9 and TRBJ1-1; D not resolved. Specimen: peripheral blood, collected on day 0 of AZD1222 vaccination. CDR3: CASSVQTGTEAFF. The CDR3 nucleotides are TGTGCCAGCAGCGTACAGACGGGAACTGAAGCTTTCTTT.